These 18 T cell receptor beta chains came from one sample sequenced in a study of blood T cell repertoires in COVID-19. Method: immunoSEQ multiplex PCR; TCRdb's copy keeps in-frame clones and lacks some. The sample has roughly 200,000 clones, about 85% seen once. Sequenced: peripheral blood. The source of these receptors is a woman of 80 years or more with acute or convalescent COVID-19.

V gene TRBV7-9 combines with J gene TRBJ1-1; D not certain. Trimming pared 6 bases from V and 2 bases from J, leaving 10 bases between. The germline gives CDR1 SEHNR, CDR2 FQNEAQ (reference sequence). CDR3 length: 13 amino acids. CDR3 region: CASSRTGNTEAFF. In nucleotides, the CDR3 is TGTGCCAGCAGTCGGACGGGAAACACTGAAGCTTTCTTT.

The chain has TRBV6-5 and TRBJ2-1; 8 nucleotides line up with TRBD1. V gave up 5 bases and J gave up 7 bases; unmatched junction bases: 4. The CDR3 sequence is 13 residues long. The germline gives CDR1 MNHEY, CDR2 SVGAGI. The CDR3: CASSTDRENEQFF. Written as DNA, the CDR3 is TGTGCCAGCAGTACGGACAGGGAAAATGAGCAGTTCTTC.

The chain couples TRBV6-6 to TRBJ2-5; 9 positions agree with TRBD2. Germline V gene sequence: CDR1 MNHNY, CDR2 SVGAGI (reference sequence). This CDR3 is 16 amino acids long. The ends lost 5 bases at V and 3 bases at J; junction bases unmatched: 10. DNA of the CDR3: TGTGCCAGCAGTCCCCGAGGAGCGGGAGGCGAAGAGACCCAGTACTTC. Translated: CASSPRGAGGEETQYF.

This chain links TRBV5-1 with TRBJ2-7; tentative D call: TRBD2 (6 bases). V lost 4 bases to trimming and J lost 5 bases, with 22 bases between them. The CDR3 runs to 16 residues. Germline assignment: CDR1 SGHRS and CDR2 YFSETQ. The CDR3 sequence: CASSLSVAGRPDEQYF. The CDR3 bases are TGCGCCAGCAGCCTTTCCGTGGCGGGACGGCCGGACGAGCAGTACTTC.

In its sample, this clone was seen once. The chain links TRBV5-4 to TRBJ2-5; TRBD2 matches 7 bases. Germline V lookup: CDR1 SGHNT, CDR2 YYREEE (reference sequence). J lost 1 base, V lost 0 bases, and 6 bases had no gene match. This CDR3 has 16 amino acids. In DNA, the CDR3 is TGTGCCAGCAGCTTGGGGCTAGCGGCGGCCCAAGAGACCCAGTACTTC. Its translation is CASSLGLAAAQETQYF.

The sample holds a few counts of this clone. This rearrangement joins TRBV6-5 to TRBJ2-2; D uncertain. This CDR3 is built from 13 residues. The germline V gene encodes CDR1 MNHEY and CDR2 SVGAGI. The V end lost 6 bases, the J end lost 7 bases, and 12 bases lay between the germline ends. Here the CDR3 reads CASRENVGGELFF. As DNA, the CDR3 is TGTGCCAGCAGGGAGAATGTCGGCGGGGAGCTGTTTTTT.

The CDR3 coding sequence is TGTGCCAGCAGCATAGACAGCTCCTACAATGAGCAGTTCTTC. It codes for CASSIDSSYNEQFF. The rearrangement uses TRBV5-5 and TRBJ2-1, with D possibly TRBD1 on 5 matching bases. Trimming removed 4 bases from V and 0 bases from J, with 8 bases in between. Per the germline V gene, CDR1 is SGHKS and CDR2 is YYEKEE (reference sequence). The length of the CDR3 is 14 residues.

The chain joins TRBV16 to TRBJ1-5; 8 bases match TRBD1. The V gene end was trimmed by 6 bases and the J gene end by 6 bases; junction bases not matched to a gene: 7. CDR1 and CDR2 from the germline V gene are KGHSY and FQNENV. This CDR3 contains 14 residues. The CDR3 DNA follows: TGTGCCAGCAGTCCCGGACAGGGTGGTCAGCCCCAGCATTTT. This encodes CASSPGQGGQPQHF.

This sequence joins TRBV5-1 and TRBJ2-1; no clear D gene. The germline V gene encodes CDR1 SGHRS and CDR2 YFSETQ. The V end lost 0 bases, the J end lost 15 bases, and 10 bases lay between the germline ends. The CDR3 is made up of 11 amino acids. CDR3 sequence (DNA): TGCGCCAGCAGCTTGGATAGACTTCGGTTCTTC. Translation: CASSLDRLRFF.

V gene TRBV18 combines with J gene TRBJ2-3; maybe TRBD2 (5 bases). From germline, CDR1 is KGHSH and CDR2 LQKENI. This CDR3 region has 15 residues. The germline V and J ends were trimmed by 1 base and 2 bases, with 10 bases remaining between them. DNA for the CDR3: TGTGCCAGCTCACCACGACGGGGAGACACAGATACGCAGTATTTT. Its protein product is CASSPRRGDTDTQYF.

In DNA, the CDR3 is TGTGCCAGCAGCCTGGGGGGGCGGGAGTACGAGCAGTACTTC. It encodes CASSLGGREYEQYF. The chain uses TRBV5-4 and TRBJ2-7, with TRBD2 as a possible D gene (7 bases). This CDR3 spans 14 amino acids. Germline CDR1 reads SGHNT; CDR2 reads YYREEE (reference sequence). With 4 bases removed from V and 4 bases from J, the gap between germline ends came to 15 bases.

V gene TRBV10-1 combines with J gene TRBJ2-5; tentatively, D is TRBD1 (5 bases). Trimming pared 6 bases from V and 4 bases from J, leaving 12 bases between. The CDR3 covers 13 residues. Germline CDR1 and CDR2: WNHNN and SYGVQD (reference sequence). The CDR3 DNA sequence: TGCGCCAGCAGCGACGACAGAAGAGAGACCCAGTACTTC. Amino acids: CASSDDRRETQYF.

The chain uses TRBV7-9 and TRBJ2-1, with D uncertain. V lost 5 bases and J lost 7, with 18 bases in between. The CDR3 totals 15 residues. Germline values: CDR1 SEHNR, CDR2 FQNEAQ (reference sequence). CDR3 amino acids: CASSPNPGSLNEQFF. The CDR3 bases are TGTGCCAGCAGCCCGAATCCCGGTTCACTTAATGAGCAGTTCTTC. The whole variable domain, remainder taken from reference TRBV7-9 and TRBJ2-1, is DTGVSQNPRHKITKRGQNVTFRCDPISEHNRLYWYRQTLGQGPEFLTYFQNEAQLEKSRLLSDRFSAERPKGSFSTLEIQRTEQGDSAMYLCASSPNPGSLNEQFFGPGTRLTVL.

This sequence joins TRBV27 and TRBJ1-1, with 10 nucleotides matching TRBD1. CDR1 and CDR2 (germline): MNHEY, SMNVEV (reference sequence). This CDR3 region has 16 residues. The V gene end was trimmed by 4 bases and the J gene end by 0 bases; junction bases not matched to a gene: 5. This CDR3 is CASSSLGQGLNTEAFF. The CDR3 nucleotides are TGTGCCAGCAGTTCCCTGGGACAGGGGTTGAACACTGAAGCTTTCTTT.

This clone was found a few times. The chain joins TRBV6-6 to TRBJ1-6, with 7 bases that match TRBD1. Trimming at V came to 5 bases and at J to 4 bases, leaving 14 bases not matched to a gene. CDR3 length equals 18 residues. Germline assignment: CDR1 MNHNY and CDR2 SVGAGI (reference sequence). CDR3 bases: TGTGCCAGCAGTCCTCCCGGAGTGGGACAGCAATATAATTCACCCCTCCACTTT. This encodes CASSPPGVGQQYNSPLHF.

The genes are TRBV27 and TRBJ2-4; 8 nucleotides match TRBD1. V shed 5 bases, J shed 8 bases, and the junction held 8 bases outside the gene matches. The length of the CDR3 is 14 residues. The V gene's germline CDR1 is MNHEY and CDR2 SMNVEV (reference sequence). CDR3 nucleotides: TGTGCCAGCAGTCCCCGGACAGGGTCAGACATTCAGTACTTC. It is translated as CASSPRTGSDIQYF.

The chain uses TRBV12-5 and TRBJ2-3, with a possible D match to TRBD1 (5 bases). CDR3 size: 18 residues. Trimming removed 0 bases at V and 0 bases at J, with 16 bases between. Germline CDR1 and CDR2: LGHNT and FRNRAP. The CDR3 spells CASGLVQVAGISTDTQYF. CDR3 DNA sequence: TGTGCTAGTGGTTTGGTACAAGTGGCAGGGATTAGCACAGATACGCAGTATTTT.

The J gene is TRBJ2-1, the V gene TRBV7-8, with TRBD2 matching 11 bases. Germline V gene lookup returns CDR1 SGHVS and CDR2 FQNEAQ. This CDR3 has 13 residues. V lost 2 bases and J lost 10; bases outside the gene matches: 1. The CDR3 here is CASSLPSGGEQFF. The CDR3 coding sequence is TGTGCCAGCAGCTTACCTAGCGGGGGGGAGCAGTTCTTC.